This T cell receptor beta chain was observed in a study of blood T cell repertoires in COVID-19. Looking at the study overall: Samples taken during acute and convalescent COVID-19 were collected in the United States, Italy and Spain.

This clone was seen only once. V shed 3 bases and J shed 3 bases, with 11 bases lying between them. Germline V lookup: CDR1 MNHNS, CDR2 SASEGT. This CDR3 has 15 residues. Sequenced by immunoSEQ multiplex PCR; TCRdb stores in-frame clones only, minus some. The table records almost 500,000 clones, roughly nine tenths of them present only once. Participant age was roughly 18 to 100 years, and participants resided in fewer than 25 US areas. This receptor was obtained from a woman between 55 and 75 years old who had recovered from COVID-19. The chain joins TRBV6-1 to TRBJ1-4, with D tentatively TRBD1 (6 bases). The source material was PBMCs or T cells enriched from blood (not recorded which). This CDR3 reads CASSDGQSPNEKLFF. CDR3 DNA sequence: TGTGCCAGCAGTGACGGACAGAGCCCTAATGAAAAACTGTTTTTT.